One and the same sample provided the 13 T cell receptor beta chains below, sequenced in a study of cytomegalovirus exposure and HLA in healthy donors. PCR amplification relied on 60 Vbeta primers (plus 13 Jbeta primers). Produced via immunoSEQ multiplex PCR; TCRdb's table is partial and in-frame only. The top ten clones hold about 16% of a sample with about 120,000 clones, more than 70% of them seen once. The sample was PBMCs. The source is a man aged 45-60 years in good health and CMV-seropositive.

The V call is TRBV6-1, the J call TRBJ2-2, with D possibly matching TRBD1 (5 bases). Germline-derived CDR1 and CDR2 are MNHNS and SASEGT. This CDR3 has 13 residues. Deletions cut 10 bases from V and 3 bases from J, with 12 bases between. As DNA, the CDR3 is TGTGCCACTAGGGGTTCTGACACCGGGGAGCTGTTTTTT. It specifies CATRGSDTGELFF.

This clone has a handful of counts. V usage is TRBV11-3 and J usage is TRBJ2-1, with TRBD1 identical over 7 bases. The ends lost 1 base at V and 6 bases at J; junction bases unmatched: 0. Germline-derived CDR1 and CDR2 are SGHNT and YENEEA. This CDR3 spans 13 amino acids. As DNA, the CDR3 is TGTGCCAGCAGCTTAGGGGACAGCAATGAGCAGTTCTTC. This gives the protein CASSLGDSNEQFF. Based on the CDR3 plus reference TRBV11-3 and TRBJ2-1, the full variable domain is EAGVVQSPRYKIIEKKQPVAFWCNPISGHNTLYWYLQNLGQGPELLIRYENEEAVDDSQLPKDRFSAERLKGVDSTLKIQPAELGDSAVYLCASSLGDSNEQFFGPGTRLTVL.

The V and J genes are TRBV2 and TRBJ1-3; D uncertain. V lost 4 bases to trimming and J lost 0 bases, with 25 bases between them. This CDR3 has 20 residues. Germline lookup yields CDR1 SNHLY and CDR2 FYNNEI. CDR3 sequence reads: CASSGRRTNAPGGSGNTIYF. DNA for the CDR3: TGTGCCAGCAGTGGTAGGAGGACGAATGCACCTGGAGGCTCTGGAAACACCATATATTTT.

The chain uses TRBV5-5 and TRBJ2-5; 9 bases fit TRBD1. J gave up 6 bases and V 3 bases, and 6 bases lay outside the gene matches. The germline CDR1 and CDR2 sequences are SGHKS and YYEKEE (reference sequence). CDR3 length equals 14 residues. The CDR3 coding sequence is TGTGCCAGCAGCTCTACAGGGGGCGAACAGACCCAGTACTTC. Translated, it gives CASSSTGGEQTQYF.

The chain recombines TRBV7-9 with TRBJ2-3, with 10 bases aligning to TRBD2. Looked up from germline, CDR1 is SEHNR and CDR2 is FQNEAQ (reference sequence). The CDR3 runs to 16 residues. Unmatched junction bases numbered 5, after V lost 1 base and J lost 4 bases. In DNA, the CDR3 is TGTGCCAGCAGCTTAGGGCTAGCGGGAGTTGCAGATACGCAGTATTTT. This sequence encodes CASSLGLAGVADTQYF.

This chain joins TRBV7-2 and TRBJ2-3; TRBD2 might be the D (7 bases). V lost 10 bases to trimming and J lost 8 bases, with 22 bases between them. This CDR3 spans 14 amino acids. Germline V gives CDR1 SGHTA, CDR2 FQGNSA. The CDR3 DNA is TGTGCCACCTCCCAGGAGGGGGGGGCCGGTACGCAGTATTTT. Translation gives CATSQEGGAGTQYF.

The chain couples TRBV27 to TRBJ2-5; TRBD1 agrees at 8 bases. The end of the DNA fits TRBJ2-7 better, so the J call may be wrong. CDR1 is MNHEY and CDR2 is SMNVEV in the germline V gene (reference sequence). This CDR3 is 15 amino acids long. CDR3 protein: CASSFRTGSYYEQYF. The CDR3 DNA follows: TGTGCCAGCAGTTTTAGGACAGGGAGTTACTACGAGCAGTACTTC.

The chain joins TRBV2 to TRBJ2-1; TRBD2 matches at 11 bases. The CDR3 extends over 16 amino acids. Germline CDR1 SNHLY, CDR2 FYNNEI. V shed 3 bases and J 6 bases; nucleotides not matched to a gene: 7. The CDR3 nucleotides are TGTGCCAGCAGTGATAGCGGGGGGGCGGGGATCAATGAGCAGTTCTTC. Its protein is CASSDSGGAGINEQFF.

V gene TRBV5-1 combines with J gene TRBJ1-3; maybe TRBD1 (6 bases). The V and J ends lost 2 bases and 3 bases respectively, with 12 bases between them. Germline values: CDR1 SGHRS, CDR2 YFSETQ. The CDR3 totals 15 residues. This chain's CDR3 is CASSFGGQIGNTIYF. The CDR3 DNA reads as TGCGCCAGCAGCTTCGGAGGACAGATTGGAAACACCATATATTTT.

This chain joins TRBV11-3 and TRBJ1-4; 7 bases are a match to TRBD1. V trimming: 5 bases; J trimming: 2 bases; junction bases outside the gene matches: 5. The germline CDR1 and CDR2 sequences are SGHNT and YENEEA. This CDR3 has 15 residues. The CDR3 spells CASSPGGQTNEKLFF. The CDR3 bases are TGTGCCAGCAGCCCAGGGGGGCAGACTAATGAAAAACTGTTTTTT.

The J gene is TRBJ2-4, the V gene TRBV7-8; D is possibly TRBD1 (6 bases). V was trimmed by 3 bases and J by 0 bases, leaving 9 bases between them. Germline V gene sequence: CDR1 SGHVS, CDR2 FQNEAQ. The CDR3 runs to 15 residues. As DNA, the CDR3 is TGTGCCAGCAGCTTGTCACAGGGAGCCAAAAACATTCAGTACTTC. Its translation: CASSLSQGAKNIQYF.

V and J are TRBV19 and TRBJ1-2; TRBD1 is a possible D gene (5 bases). This CDR3 contains 15 residues. V lost 2 bases, J lost 2 bases, and 12 bases lay in between. CDR1 and CDR2 from the germline V gene are LNHDA and SQIVND (reference sequence). The CDR3 spells CASSIPVGRNYGYTF. In DNA, the CDR3 is TGTGCCAGTAGTATACCAGTGGGGCGGAACTATGGCTACACCTTC. The entire variable domain, with the rest obtained from reference TRBV19 and TRBJ1-2, is as follows: DGGITQSPKYLFRKEGQNVTLSCEQNLNHDAMYWYRQDPGQGLRLIYYSQIVNDFQKGDIAEGYSVSREKKESFPLTVTSAQKNPTAFYLCASSIPVGRNYGYTFGSGTRLTVV.

The chain links TRBV7-9 to TRBJ1-5; 11 bases line up with TRBD1. Trimming took 5 bases from V and 2 from J; bases not matched to a gene: 14. The CDR3 totals 19 residues. Germline V gives CDR1 SEHNR, CDR2 FQNEAQ (reference sequence). CDR3 nucleotide sequence: TGTGCCAGCAGCGCCACCGGGACAGGGGGGAGTCTTGGCAATCAGCCCCAGCATTTT. It encodes CASSATGTGGSLGNQPQHF.